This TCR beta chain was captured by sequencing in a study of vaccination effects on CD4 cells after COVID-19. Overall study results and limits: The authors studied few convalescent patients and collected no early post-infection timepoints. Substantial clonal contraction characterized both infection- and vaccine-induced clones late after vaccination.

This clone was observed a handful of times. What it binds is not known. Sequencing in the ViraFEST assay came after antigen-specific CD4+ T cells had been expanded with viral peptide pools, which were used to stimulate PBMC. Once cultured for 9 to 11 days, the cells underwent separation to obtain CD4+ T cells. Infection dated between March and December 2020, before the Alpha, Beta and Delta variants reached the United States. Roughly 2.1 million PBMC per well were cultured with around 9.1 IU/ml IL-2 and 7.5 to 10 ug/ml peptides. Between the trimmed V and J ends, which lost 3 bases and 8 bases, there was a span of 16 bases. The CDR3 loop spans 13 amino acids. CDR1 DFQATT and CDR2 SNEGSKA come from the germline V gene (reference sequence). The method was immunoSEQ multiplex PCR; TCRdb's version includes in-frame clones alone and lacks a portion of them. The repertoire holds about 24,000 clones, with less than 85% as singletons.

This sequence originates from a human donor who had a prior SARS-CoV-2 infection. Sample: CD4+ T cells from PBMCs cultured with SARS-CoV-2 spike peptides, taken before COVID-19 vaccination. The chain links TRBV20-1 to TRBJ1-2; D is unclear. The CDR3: CSASTGFYGGYTF. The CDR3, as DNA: TGCAGTGCTAGTACGGGATTCTACGGAGGCTACACCTTC.